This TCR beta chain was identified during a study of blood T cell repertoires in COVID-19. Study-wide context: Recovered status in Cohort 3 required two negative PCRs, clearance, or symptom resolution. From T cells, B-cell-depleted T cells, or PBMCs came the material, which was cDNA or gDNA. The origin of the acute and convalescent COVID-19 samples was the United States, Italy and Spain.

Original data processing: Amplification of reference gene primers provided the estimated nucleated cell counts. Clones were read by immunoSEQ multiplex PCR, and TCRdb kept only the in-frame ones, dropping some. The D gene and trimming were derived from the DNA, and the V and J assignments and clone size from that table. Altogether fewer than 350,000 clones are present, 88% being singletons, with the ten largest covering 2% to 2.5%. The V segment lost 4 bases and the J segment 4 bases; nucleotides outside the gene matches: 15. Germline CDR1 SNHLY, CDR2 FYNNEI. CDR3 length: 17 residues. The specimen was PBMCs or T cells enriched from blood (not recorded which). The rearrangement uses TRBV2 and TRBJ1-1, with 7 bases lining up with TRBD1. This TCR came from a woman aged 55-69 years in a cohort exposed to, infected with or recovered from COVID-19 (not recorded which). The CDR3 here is CASSASFLDRAVTEAFF. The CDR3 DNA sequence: TGTGCCAGCAGTGCATCCTTCCTTGACAGGGCAGTCACTGAAGCTTTCTTT.